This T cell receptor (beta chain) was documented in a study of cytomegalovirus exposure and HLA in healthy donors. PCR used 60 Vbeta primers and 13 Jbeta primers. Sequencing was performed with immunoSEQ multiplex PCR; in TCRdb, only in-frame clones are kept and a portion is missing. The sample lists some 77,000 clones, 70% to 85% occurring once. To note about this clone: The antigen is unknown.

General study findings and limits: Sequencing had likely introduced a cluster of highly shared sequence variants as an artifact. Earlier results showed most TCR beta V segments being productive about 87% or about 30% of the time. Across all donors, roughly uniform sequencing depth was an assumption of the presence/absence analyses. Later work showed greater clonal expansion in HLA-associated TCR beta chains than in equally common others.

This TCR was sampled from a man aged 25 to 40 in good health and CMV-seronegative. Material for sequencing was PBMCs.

DNA of the CDR3: TGTGCCAGCAGCTTAGCGAAGAGCGGGGGGGACTACGAGCAGTACTTC. Amino acid sequence: CASSLAKSGGDYEQYF. This chain joins TRBV7-9 and TRBJ2-7; 10 nucleotides agree with TRBD2. There are 16 residues in the CDR3. The V segment lost 0 bases and the J segment 3 bases; nucleotides outside the gene matches: 5. Looked up from germline, CDR1 is SEHNR and CDR2 is FQNEAQ (reference sequence).